One T cell receptor beta chain is described in this entry. These data belong to a study of T cell changes during pregnancy in multiple sclerosis. The length of the CDR3 is 15 residues. The V end was cut by 2 bases, the J end by 0 bases, with 8 bases between. Germline loops: CDR1 SGHTA, CDR2 FQGNSA. The repertoire was sequenced with immunoSEQ multiplex PCR; TCRdb's copy has only in-frame clones and lacks some. Among 95,000 to 100,000 clones listed, around 90% were seen once. This sample comprised peripheral blood, obtained in the second trimester of pregnancy. The chain is built from TRBV7-2 and TRBJ2-1, with D uncertain. This receptor was obtained from a female donor with multiple sclerosis, enrolled in a pregnancy study. The CDR3 DNA is TGTGCCAGCAGCTTAATCCGCAGCTCCTACAATGAGCAGTTCTTC. Translating it yields CASSLIRSSYNEQFF. The whole variable domain, filled in from reference TRBV7-2 and TRBJ2-1, reads GAGVSQSPSNKVTEKGKDVELRCDPISGHTALYWYRQSLGQGLEFLIYFQGNSAPDKSGLPSDRFSAERTGGSVSTLTIQRTQQEDSAVYLCASSLIRSSYNEQFFGPGTRLTVL.